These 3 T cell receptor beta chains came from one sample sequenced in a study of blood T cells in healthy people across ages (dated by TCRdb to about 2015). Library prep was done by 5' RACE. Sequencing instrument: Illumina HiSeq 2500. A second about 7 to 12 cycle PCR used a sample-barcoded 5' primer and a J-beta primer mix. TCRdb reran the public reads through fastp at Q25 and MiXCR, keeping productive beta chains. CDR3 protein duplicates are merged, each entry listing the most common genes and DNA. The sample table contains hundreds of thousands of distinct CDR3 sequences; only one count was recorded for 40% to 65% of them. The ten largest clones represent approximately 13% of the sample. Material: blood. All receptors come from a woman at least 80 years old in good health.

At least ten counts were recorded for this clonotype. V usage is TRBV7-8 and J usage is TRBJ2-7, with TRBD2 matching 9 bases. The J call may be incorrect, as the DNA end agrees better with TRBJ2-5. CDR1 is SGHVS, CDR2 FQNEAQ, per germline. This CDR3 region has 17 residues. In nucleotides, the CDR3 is TGTGCCAGCAGCCATCCCGGGACTAGCAATCTTGAGGAGACCCAGTACTTC. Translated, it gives CASSHPGTSNLEETQYF.

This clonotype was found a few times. The DNA of the CDR3 is TGTGCCAGCAGTTTTAAGAGACAGGGGTCGGTGCGCAATCAGCCCCAGCATTTT. Translated, it gives CASSFKRQGSVRNQPQHF. The chain links TRBV28 to TRBJ1-5; 8 bases match TRBD1. The trim removed 3 bases at V and 2 bases at J, leaving 12 bases unmatched. CDR1 and CDR2 from the germline V gene are MDHEN and SYDVKM. The CDR3 contains 18 residues.

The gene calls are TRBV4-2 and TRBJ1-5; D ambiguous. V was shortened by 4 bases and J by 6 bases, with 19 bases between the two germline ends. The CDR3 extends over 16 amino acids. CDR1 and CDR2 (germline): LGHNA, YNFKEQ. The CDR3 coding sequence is TGTGCCAGCAGCCTCAACTTGGATGTGGGAAGTCAGCCCCAGCATTTT. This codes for CASSLNLDVGSQPQHF.